This T cell receptor beta chain was recovered during a study of somatic mutations in cytotoxic T cells in rheumatoid arthritis. The overall study: In some cases, T-cell populations stained with V beta antibodies were flow-sorted at nearly 100% purity, and these included V beta1+ cells sequenced for TCRB. Findings and limits, study-wide: Unlike healthy controls, rheumatoid arthritis patients had CD8+ clonality that increased with age.

Using positive magnetic bead selection on an AutoMACS, CD4+ and CD8+ cells were isolated, after which their purity was checked by flow cytometry. CDR1 and CDR2 from the germline V gene are SEHNR and FQNEAQ (reference sequence). Trimming removed 4 bases at V and 2 bases at J, with 12 bases between. The length of the CDR3 is 15 residues. As to this clone: The antigen is not known.

Under the authors' procedure: Published virus-specific TCRB sequences were rarely matched by patient CD8+ clones larger than 1%. The table came from immunoSEQ multiplex PCR; TCRdb's copy has only in-frame clones and leaves some out. V and J calls and clone size are as listed in that table; D and trimming were resolved from the DNA. The repertoire holds about 23,000 clones, with approximately 80% as singletons. Sequenced material: CD8+ T cells sorted from blood. The V gene is TRBV7-9, the J gene TRBJ2-1; maybe TRBD1 (5 bases). The TCR comes from an adult with rheumatoid arthritis. CDR3 amino acids: CASSSPVGPYNEQFF. CDR3 in DNA: TGTGCCAGCAGCTCCCCAGTGGGGCCCTACAATGAGCAGTTCTTC.